This T cell receptor (beta chain) is from a study of regulatory T cells in long-lasting Graves disease. Germline CDR1 and CDR2: SGHDT and YYEEEE. V was cut by 0 bases and J by 1 base, with 13 bases left in between. This CDR3 is 17 amino acids long. This clonotype was recorded at least ten times. Through Arm-PCR of CDR3 regions and iRepertoire HTBI primers, TCR beta libraries were built. In TCRdb, the multiplex PCR reads were re-called with MiXCR into one record per CDR3 protein. The sample lists 400,000 to 550,000 distinct CDR3 sequences, under 15% occurring once. Sample time point: newly diagnosed GD, antithyroid drugs for less than 3 months. RNA from PBMCs was the source of the TCR library. Patient provenance is recorded as an endocrinology department in Xi'an, China. This sample was also put to use in a study of T cells in Graves' hyperthyroidism and ophthalmopathy. That paper notes: Clinical symptoms, serum thyroxine and TRAb, thyroid ultrasound and orbital computed tomography together formed the diagnostic basis. HTBI primers drove first-round RT-PCR of the TCR CDR3. Most thyroid clonotypes expanded above 0.001 appeared in blood too.

The input for sequencing was peripheral blood mononuclear cells (PBMCs), taken at new diagnosis, from a patient treated with antithyroid drugs. This TCR was sampled from a woman in her 30s with Graves disease. This sequence joins TRBV5-6 and TRBJ2-2; either TRBD1 or TRBD2 may supply D (6 bases each). The CDR3 coding sequence is TGTGCCAGCAGCTTGGGGGGGGCACGCCGGAACACCGGGGAGCTGTTTTTT. This encodes CASSLGGARRNTGELFF. The variable domain in full, completed from reference TRBV5-6 and TRBJ2-2, reads DAGVTQSPTHLIKTRGQQVTLRCSPKSGHDTVSWYQQALGQGPQFIFQYYEEEERQRGNFPDRFSGHQFPNYSSELNVNALLLGDSALYLCASSLGGARRNTGELFFGEGSRLTVL.